One and the same sample provided the 17 T cell receptor beta chains below, sequenced in a study of blood T cell repertoires in COVID-19. This table comes from immunoSEQ multiplex PCR, and its TCRdb copy is limited to in-frame clones, with some not included. The sample shows about 190,000 clones, around nine tenths of them seen only once. The sequencing input was peripheral blood. These receptor sequences come from a man under 40 with acute or convalescent COVID-19.

The V gene is TRBV28, the J gene TRBJ1-5; TRBD1 might be the D (5 bases). Germline V CDR1 and CDR2: MDHEN, SYDVKM. V gave up 3 bases and J gave up 7 bases, with 7 bases separating them. This CDR3 contains 12 residues. For the CDR3, the DNA is TGTGCCAGCAGTTTTCGGGGGCAGCCCCAGCATTTT. Amino acid sequence: CASSFRGQPQHF.

This clone was seen just once. The gene calls are TRBV11-2 and TRBJ1-5; D is perhaps TRBD1 (5 bases). The V end lost 4 bases, the J end lost 5 bases, and 15 bases lay between the germline ends. Germline V CDR1 and CDR2: SGHAT, FQNNGV. CDR3 size: 15 residues. The CDR3 sequence is CASSSQGLRDQPQHF. CDR3 bases: TGTGCCAGCAGCTCCCAGGGACTTCGAGATCAGCCCCAGCATTTT.

The rearrangement links TRBV6-5 to TRBJ2-7; 10 bases fit TRBD1. This CDR3 is built from 14 residues. V gave up 6 bases and J gave up 7 bases; unmatched junction bases: 9. CDR1 MNHEY and CDR2 SVGAGI come from the germline V gene. Here the CDR3 reads CASSPDRGMGEQYF. CDR3 coding DNA: TGTGCCAGCAGCCCGGACAGGGGGATGGGAGAGCAGTACTTC.

The chain links TRBV4-2 to TRBJ2-3, with 14 positions matching TRBD2. The CDR3 consists of 18 residues. CDR1 and CDR2 (germline): LGHNA, YNFKEQ. Trimming at V came to 3 bases and at J to 6 bases, leaving 11 bases not matched to a gene. CDR3: CASSQLKGTSGGGDTQYF. CDR3 nucleotide sequence: TGTGCCAGCAGCCAGTTAAAGGGGACTAGCGGGGGTGGGGATACGCAGTATTTT.

There are a few counts of this clone. The rearrangement joins TRBV28 to TRBJ1-3; D unresolved. Germline values: CDR1 MDHEN, CDR2 SYDVKM. The CDR3 has 14 amino acids. The germline V and J ends were trimmed by 7 bases and 8 bases, with 18 bases remaining between them. CDR3 loop: CASNTPEGWDTIYF. The CDR3 DNA is TGTGCCAGCAACACCCCGGAGGGTTGGGACACCATATATTTT. Full variable domain (outside the CDR3, taken from reference TRBV28 and TRBJ1-3): DVKVTQSSRYLVKRTGEKVFLECVQDMDHENMFWYRQDPGLGLRLIYFSYDVKMKEKGDIPEGYSVSREKKERFSLILESASTNQTSMYLCASNTPEGWDTIYFGEGSWLTVV.

J is TRBJ1-2 and V is TRBV28; TRBD1 matches 12 bases. V lost 7 bases, J lost 4 bases, and 4 bases stayed unmatched. The CDR3 extends over 14 amino acids. CDR1 is MDHEN, CDR2 SYDVKM, per germline. CDR3 region: CASKRDRGPYGYTF. CDR3 DNA sequence: TGTGCCAGCAAGAGGGACAGGGGGCCCTATGGCTACACCTTC.

V is TRBV6-6 and J is TRBJ2-3; TRBD1 is a possible D gene (5 bases). V was trimmed by 3 bases and J by 4 bases, leaving 11 bases between them. Germline loops: CDR1 MNHNY, CDR2 SVGAGI (reference sequence). CDR3 size: 14 residues. DNA of the CDR3: TGTGCCAGCAGTTATCTTACCAGGGCAGATACGCAGTATTTT. It codes for CASSYLTRADTQYF.

The table lists this clone with a few counts. The junction does not match germline at one end; this may be a read error. V gene TRBV6-1 combines with J gene TRBJ1-2; 7 nucleotides line up with TRBD1. The CDR3 totals 18 residues. The germline CDR1 and CDR2 sequences are MNHNS and SASEGT. The CDR3: CASREGYLRTGTNYGYTF. The CDR3 DNA follows: TGTGCCAGCAGGGAAGGCTATTTGCGGACAGGAACTAACTATGGCTACACCTTC.

This rearrangement joins TRBV10-3 to TRBJ2-7; D perhaps matches TRBD2 (5 bases). The V and J ends lost 3 bases and 4 bases respectively, with 10 bases between them. Germline V lookup: CDR1 ENHRY, CDR2 SYGVKD. The CDR3 runs to 13 residues. CDR3 DNA: TGTGCCATCAGTGACCTAGGCGGGTACGAGCAGTACTTC. Translated: CAISDLGGYEQYF.

The genes are TRBV5-5 and TRBJ1-3; 7 bases map to TRBD1. Germline V gives CDR1 SGHKS, CDR2 YYEKEE (reference sequence). The V segment lost 7 bases and the J segment 4 bases; nucleotides outside the gene matches: 8. The CDR3 has 14 amino acids. CDR3 protein: CASHEGAGGNTIYF. The CDR3 bases are TGTGCCAGCCATGAGGGGGCAGGGGGAAACACCATATATTTT.

This clone was picked up many times. The genes are TRBV7-6 and TRBJ2-7; 8 bases align to TRBD1. This CDR3 has 15 amino acids. From germline, CDR1 is SGHVS and CDR2 FNYEAQ. V lost 6 bases, J lost 3 bases, and 10 bases stayed unmatched. As DNA, the CDR3 is TGTGCCAGCAGTCCGAGCGACAGGGGTCACTACGAGCAGTACTTC. Amino acids: CASSPSDRGHYEQYF.

V and J are TRBV3-1 (or the pseudogene TRBV3-2) and TRBJ2-7, with TRBD2 identical over 9 bases. V dropped 8 bases and J dropped 9; count of bases not matched to a gene: 17. There are 15 residues in the CDR3. The germline CDR1 and CDR2 sequences are LGHDT and YNNKEL (reference sequence). CDR3 sequence reads: CASRPTGREGQGQYF. CDR3 nucleotides: TGTGCCAGCCGCCCCACCGGGCGGGAGGGCCAAGGGCAGTACTTC.

V usage is TRBV28 and J usage is TRBJ2-1, with 7 bases that match TRBD1. Germline CDR1 and CDR2: MDHEN and SYDVKM. J was trimmed by 2 bases and V by 4 bases; bases with no gene match: 11. The CDR3 contains 17 residues. The CDR3 sequence is CASSSGPQGFPYNEQFF. The DNA of the CDR3 is TGTGCCAGCAGTTCCGGCCCACAGGGGTTCCCCTACAATGAGCAGTTCTTC.

The chain combines TRBV30 with TRBJ2-7; D may be TRBD2 (6 bases). The CDR3 is made up of 15 amino acids. The germline CDR1 and CDR2 sequences are GTSNPN and SVGIG (reference sequence). V lost 0 bases, J lost 0 bases, and 12 bases lay in between. The CDR3 sequence is CAWSVRGTTSYEQYF. CDR3 DNA sequence: TGTGCCTGGAGTGTACGGGGGACGACCTCCTACGAGCAGTACTTC.

The chain uses TRBV6-4 and TRBJ2-2; 8 bases map to TRBD2. The CDR3 length is 14 residues. After removal of 9 bases from V and 1 base from J, the junction contained 4 bases not matched to a gene. Germline V gene data show CDR1 as MRHNA and CDR2 as SNTAGT. The CDR3 loop reads CASRLAWNTGELFF. In DNA form, the CDR3 reads TGTGCCAGTCGACTAGCGTGGAACACCGGGGAGCTGTTTTTT.

To note about this clone: Other nucleotide sequences in the sample specify the same CDR3. The gene calls are TRBV27 and TRBJ1-5; TRBD1 matches 10 bases. This CDR3 comprises 15 residues. The V segment lost 6 bases and the J segment 3 bases; nucleotides outside the gene matches: 5. CDR1 and CDR2 (germline): MNHEY, SMNVEV (reference sequence). This CDR3 reads CASRRTGGNNQPQHF. As DNA, the CDR3 is TGTGCCAGCAGAAGGACAGGGGGTAACAATCAGCCCCAGCATTTT.

V usage is TRBV7-3 and J usage is TRBJ1-1, with a possible D match to TRBD1 (6 bases). V lost 5 bases to trimming and J lost 5 bases, with 21 bases between them. The CDR3 totals 16 residues. The germline CDR1 and CDR2 sequences are SGHTA and FQGTGA. This chain's CDR3 is CASSRNGGTLGTEAFF. CDR3 sequence (DNA): TGTGCCAGCAGCCGGAATGGGGGCACCTTGGGAACTGAAGCTTTCTTT.